The rows below give T cell receptor beta chains drawn from one sample of a study of T cells in Graves' hyperthyroidism and ophthalmopathy. TCRdb reanalysed the multiplex PCR reads using MiXCR and keeps one entry per CDR3 protein. Counted here are around 350,000 distinct CDR3 sequences, 13% to 15% occurring once; the ten biggest clones make up roughly 19%. Sequenced material: blood. These receptors were obtained from a woman aged 55-70 years with Graves' ophthalmopathy. The CDR3 runs from the conserved cysteine through the conserved F or W. The D gene is left open where the match is weak. Size values are once, few and many counts, or a class for expanded clones, and some rows have none.

>many|TRBV28|.|TRBJ1-2
CASSLPQVYGYTF
TGTGCCAGCAGTCTCCCGCAGGTCTATGGCTACACCTTC
>many|TRBV20-1|TRBD2|TRBJ2-1
CSARDSGSSYNEQFF
TGCAGTGCTAGAGACAGCGGGAGCTCCTACAATGAGCAGTTCTTC
>many|TRBV4-1|.|TRBJ2-1
CASSQGLHRGSSYNEQFF
TGCGCCAGCAGCCAAGGTCTCCATAGGGGAAGCTCCTACAATGAGCAGTTCTTC
>few|TRBV7-2|.|TRBJ2-1
CASSSGLSSNEQFF
TGTGCCAGCAGCTCCGGCCTCTCATCCAATGAGCAGTTCTTC
>.|TRBV7-2|.|TRBJ2-7
CASSLAQVYEQYF
TGTGCCAGCAGCTTAGCGCAAGTTTACGAGCAGTACTTC
>many|TRBV11-2|TRBD2|TRBJ2-1
CASSLDSGRAREQFF
TGTGCCAGCAGCTTAGATAGCGGGAGGGCCAGGGAGCAGTTCTTC
>many|TRBV4-1|TRBD2|TRBJ2-1
CASSQDRASGVLNEQFF
TGCGCCAGCAGCCAAGATCGGGCTAGCGGGGTACTCAATGAGCAGTTCTTC
>many|TRBV6-1|.|TRBJ2-3
CASSVVFSTDTQYF
TGTGCCAGCAGTGTTGTCTTTAGCACAGATACGCAGTATTTT
>many|TRBV27|TRBD2|TRBJ2-3
CASSLLASGIDTQYF
TGTGCCAGCAGTTTATTGGCTAGCGGGATCGATACGCAGTATTTT
>many|TRBV28|TRBD1|TRBJ2-1
CASKRRDRPLYNEQFF
TGTGCCAGCAAACGTCGGGACAGGCCCCTCTACAATGAGCAGTTCTTC
>.|TRBV19|.|TRBJ1-1
CASSSREGITVNTEAFF
TGTGCCAGTAGTTCACGGGAGGGTATAACGGTGAACACTGAAGCTTTCTTT
>few|TRBV12-3/TRBV12-4|.|TRBJ2-5
CASSLSQGGKYF
TGTGCCAGCAGTTTGAGCCAGGGGGGCAAGTACTTC
>few|TRBV6-1|.|TRBJ1-2
CASSETVWHGYTF
TGTGCCAGCAGTGAAACCGTCTGGCACGGCTACACCTTC
>many|TRBV5-1|TRBD2|TRBJ2-2
CASSSAGVGTGELFF
TGCGCCAGCAGCTCAGCGGGAGTGGGCACCGGGGAGCTGTTTTTT
>few|TRBV12-3/TRBV12-4|.|TRBJ2-7
CASSLRWAPRGYEQYF
TGTGCCAGCAGTTTAAGATGGGCCCCGAGGGGCTACGAGCAGTACTTC
>.|TRBV28|.|TRBJ2-5
CAARDASGETQYF
TGTGCCGCCCGGGACGCCTCCGGGGAGACCCAGTACTTC
>many|TRBV7-9|TRBD2|TRBJ2-1
CASSLVGREATYNEQFF
TGTGCCAGCAGCTTAGTCGGGCGGGAGGCAACCTACAATGAGCAGTTCTTC
>.|TRBV19|TRBD2|TRBJ2-3
CASTPLGGFPSTDTQYF
TGTGCCAGTACCCCGTTGGGGGGGTTCCCCTCCACAGATACGCAGTATTTT